The entry that follows covers one T cell receptor beta chain sequence. This receptor's antigen is unknown. One base away there is no much larger clone; base qualities are not given. For this chain, trimming is 3 bases at the V end and 6 bases at the J end, and the number of junction bases without a gene match is 8. The CDR3 holds 15 amino acids from the cysteine to the phenylalanine. The kept DNA is CDR3 alone, 45 bases in frame from the first base. The CDR1 and CDR2 encoded by the germline V gene are SGHDT and YYEEEE. TCRbeta CDR3 regions were amplified from genomic DNA using the immunoSEQ Assay, a bias-controlled multiplex PCR. Under the source paper's analysis protocol: The number of nucleated cells in each sample was estimated from the amplification of reference gene primers within the assay. To quantify the absolute abundance of each unique TCRbeta CDR3 rearrangement, sequence reads were collapsed and filtered. For each sample, productive Simpson clonality was calculated by taking the square root of Simpson's diversity index across productive rearrangements. As stored in TCRdb, this immuneACCESS dataset retains in-frame rearrangements with V and J assigned. A fraction of the clones does not appear; measured against another copy, unresolved V genes explain less than half of the discrepancy, and the remainder lacks a known reason. From that table come the V and J calls and clone size; the DNA was used to work out D and trimming. For this sample there are 95,000 to 150,000 clones; roughly 87% appear just once. The ten largest clones add up to roughly 6.7% of the sample.

Whole blood was collected in K2EDTA tubes by collaborating institutions according to the institutions' own protocols. For TCRbeta analysis, collaborators shipped samples in one of three forms: frozen whole blood, isolated PBMCs, or DNA extracted from either of those sample types. The data were obtained in a study of blood T cell repertoires in COVID-19 (dated by TCRdb to about 2020). Notes on the research overall: Samples from collaborators originated in the United States, Italy and Spain and spanned both the acute and convalescent phases of COVID-19. The prospective study material was composed of cDNA or gDNA derived from T cells, B-cell-depleted T cells, or PBMCs. The dataset comprised deeply sampled blood TCRbeta repertoires from subjects exposed to, actively infected with, or recovered from COVID-19. The repertoires were made available in a free public database intended to serve as a resource for research on the immune response to SARS-CoV-2. The samples were drawn from the first 160 participants of the ongoing ImmuneRACE study and from 1,254 subjects provided by 6 global collaborators. A de-identified subject ID, COVID-19 status, age in years and sex were almost always included in the sample metadata. Where available, HLA class I and class II types were obtained from metadata supplied by the sample provider rather than from assay-based typing.

Summary of the overall study and its limitations: The quantity of clinical and demographic metadata differed by source and by participant and was supplied without curation.

The receptor was derived from a man older than 75 with active or convalescent COVID-19. The material sequenced was peripheral blood. The chain couples TRBV5-6 to TRBJ1-4; 7 junctional bases match TRBD1. The bases are TGTGCCAGCAGCTCGCAACAGGGGATTCATGAAAAACTGTTTTTT. It translates to CASSSQQGIHEKLFF. With the rest looked up from the reference TRBV5-6 and TRBJ1-4 genes rather than sequenced, the full variable domain is DAGVTQSPTHLIKTRGQQVTLRCSPKSGHDTVSWYQQALGQGPQFIFQYYEEEERQRGNFPDRFSGHQFPNYSSELNVNALLLGDSALYLCASSSQQGIHEKLFFGSGTQLSVL.